This T cell receptor (beta chain) comes out of a study of T-cell reconstitution after alpha-beta-depleted transplantation in children. Overall study findings and caveats: Hyperexpanded clones declined; after one year, newly produced T cells mostly supplied diversity.

CDR3 length: 17 residues. The germline gives CDR1 SGHAT, CDR2 FQNNGV. J gave up 3 bases and V 5 bases, and 12 bases lay outside the gene matches. The library targeted TCRbeta and was prepared with unique molecular identifiers. TCRdb used MiXCR to reprocess the PCR reads, holding one entry per CDR3 protein. The data show approximately 89,000 distinct CDR3 sequences, around 16% seen once. The sample holds many counts of this clonotype. Its antigen is not known. This material consisted of PBMCs, mostly from graft donor cells, taken 180 days after TCRalphabeta/CD19-depleted stem cell transplant. The rearrangement links TRBV11-2 to TRBJ2-7; TRBD2 agrees at 11 bases. This TCR derives from a male patient aged 2 to 9 who had a stem cell transplant for acute lymphoblastic leukemia, so the T cells may come from the graft donor. The CDR3 bases are TGTGCCAGCAGCCGAGGGGTAGCGGGAGGGGGTCACTACGAGCAGTACTTC. Translation: CASSRGVAGGGHYEQYF.